Below, 27 T cell receptor beta chains from the same sample are listed, as sequenced in a study of cytomegalovirus exposure and HLA in healthy donors. Data came from immunoSEQ multiplex PCR; TCRdb stores just in-frame clones and leaves some out. Among around 56,000 clones listed, 85% to 90% were seen once. The sequenced sample was PBMCs. The receptor set was obtained from a woman between 18 and 29 years old in good health and CMV-seronegative.

The CDR3 DNA sequence: TGTGCCAGCAGCCCGGTGGACAGGGGGCGAACAGATACGCAGTATTTT. It translates to CASSPVDRGRTDTQYF. The genes are TRBV7-3 and TRBJ2-3; 11 nucleotides match TRBD1. There are 16 residues in the CDR3. V shed 5 bases, J shed 3 bases, and the junction held 7 bases outside the gene matches. Germline V gene data show CDR1 as SGHTA and CDR2 as FQGTGA.

This sequence joins TRBV5-6 and TRBJ2-3, with no clear D. The CDR3 length is 13 residues. Germline V CDR1 and CDR2: SGHDT, YYEEEE. V was cut by 4 bases and J by 2 bases, with 8 bases left in between. The CDR3 DNA follows: TGTGCCAGCAGCCTTGTCCCCACAGATACGCAGTATTTT. This codes for CASSLVPTDTQYF.

This clone showed up just a few times. The V and J genes are TRBV7-9 and TRBJ1-5; no firm D call. The germline CDR1 and CDR2 sequences are SEHNR and FQNEAQ (reference sequence). CDR3 size: 14 residues. V was trimmed by 5 bases and J by 2 bases, leaving 10 bases between them. This CDR3 is CASSDDRGNQPQHF. Written as DNA, the CDR3 is TGTGCCAGCAGCGATGATCGGGGCAATCAGCCCCAGCATTTT.

The chain recombines TRBV29-1 with TRBJ1-1; no clear D gene. Per the germline V gene, CDR1 is SQVTM and CDR2 is ANQGSEA. The V gene lost 5 bases and the J gene lost 0 bases, with 4 bases spanning the gap. There are 11 residues in the CDR3. CDR3 sequence (DNA): TGCAGCGTTTATATGAACACTGAAGCTTTCTTT. Amino acids: CSVYMNTEAFF. Looking up the rest from reference TRBV29-1 and TRBJ1-1 gives the full variable domain: SAVISQKPSRDICQRGTSLTIQCQVDSQVTMMFWYRQQPGQSLTLIATANQGSEATYESGFVIDKFPISRPNLTFSTLTVSNMSPEDSSIYLCSVYMNTEAFFGQGTRLTVV.

This sequence joins TRBV18 and TRBJ1-1; D might be TRBD1 (6 bases). Germline CDR1 KGHSH, CDR2 LQKENI. The ends were cut back, 4 bases at V and 6 bases at J, with 18 bases in the middle. CDR3 size: 15 residues. CDR3 bases: TGTGCCAGCTCACTACAAGCTGCGGGGGCAGCTGAAGCTTTCTTT. Residues: CASSLQAAGAAEAFF. Full variable domain (remainder filled in from reference TRBV18 and TRBJ1-1): NAGVMQNPRHLVRRRGQEARLRCSPMKGHSHVYWYRQLPEEGLKFMVYLQKENIIDESGMPKERFSAEFPKEGPSILRIQQVVRGDSAAYFCASSLQAAGAAEAFFGQGTRLTVV.

The gene calls are TRBV28 and TRBJ2-7, with 7 bases matching TRBD2. CDR3 length: 14 amino acids. Germline assignment: CDR1 MDHEN and CDR2 SYDVKM. The V gene end was trimmed by 2 bases and the J gene end by 6 bases; junction bases not matched to a gene: 7. This CDR3 is CASSLMGGVREQYF. The CDR3 nucleotides are TGTGCCAGCAGTTTAATGGGGGGGGTTCGCGAGCAGTACTTC. Full variable domain (outside the CDR3, taken from reference TRBV28 and TRBJ2-7): DVKVTQSSRYLVKRTGEKVFLECVQDMDHENMFWYRQDPGLGLRLIYFSYDVKMKEKGDIPEGYSVSREKKERFSLILESASTNQTSMYLCASSLMGGVREQYFGPGTRLTVT.

The chain links TRBV5-4 to TRBJ2-3; 7 nucleotides agree with TRBD2. The CDR3 is 15 amino acids. The V gene's germline CDR1 is SGHNT and CDR2 YYREEE (reference sequence). With 2 bases clipped from V and 3 bases from J, the junction kept 6 bases outside the gene matches. CDR3 in amino acids: CASSLGLAVTDTQYF. In DNA form, the CDR3 reads TGTGCCAGCAGCTTAGGGCTAGCGGTGACAGATACGCAGTATTTT.

The genes are TRBV28 and TRBJ1-5; a weak D match, TRBD1 (6 bases). V was trimmed by 7 bases and J by 6 bases, leaving 16 bases between them. The CDR3 covers 14 residues. Germline V gene sequence: CDR1 MDHEN, CDR2 SYDVKM. The CDR3 sequence: CASTQGGNGQPQHF. CDR3 DNA: TGTGCCAGCACCCAAGGGGGAAACGGTCAGCCCCAGCATTTT.

This clone was seen only once. Relative to the germline gene, one junction end is altered; a read error may explain this. The gene calls are TRBV7-3 and TRBJ2-3, with 10 positions matching TRBD2. Germline-derived CDR1 and CDR2 are SGHTA and FQGTGA. This CDR3 is 14 amino acids long. CDR3 nucleotide sequence: TGTGTCAGCAGCTCAGGACTAGCGGTAGATACGCAGTATTTT. This codes for CVSSSGLAVDTQYF. Drawing the rest from reference TRBV7-3 and TRBJ2-3, the complete variable domain is GAGVSQTPSNKVTEKGKYVELRCDPISGHTALYWYRQSLGQGPEFLIYFQGTGAADDSGLPNDRFFAVRPEGSVSTLKIQRTERGDSAVYLCVSSSGLAVDTQYFGPGTRLTVL.

This sequence joins TRBV19 and TRBJ1-2; 9 nucleotides agree with TRBD1. J was trimmed by 8 bases and V by 6 bases; bases with no gene match: 7. This CDR3 is built from 13 residues. Germline-derived CDR1 and CDR2 are LNHDA and SQIVND (reference sequence). In DNA form, the CDR3 reads TGTGCCAGTAGGACAGGGGGGACTTGGGGCTACACCTTC. This codes for CASRTGGTWGYTF.

This chain connects TRBV5-1 to TRBJ2-7, with 9 bases that match TRBD2. The CDR3 is made up of 14 amino acids. Germline V gene sequence: CDR1 SGHRS, CDR2 YFSETQ. The V and J ends lost 2 bases and 3 bases, in that order; junction bases with no gene match: 3. In DNA, the CDR3 is TGCGCCAGCAGCTTAAGCGGGAGGAACTACGAGCAGTACTTC. Protein product: CASSLSGRNYEQYF.

The chain couples TRBV18 to TRBJ2-7; maybe TRBD1 (7 bases). Between the trimmed V and J ends, which lost 0 bases and 4 bases, there was a span of 16 bases. The CDR3 totals 16 residues. Germline-derived CDR1 and CDR2 are KGHSH and LQKENI. In nucleotides, the CDR3 is TGTGCCAGCTCACCACCGAGGGCAGGGGGAGGATACGAGCAGTACTTC. It encodes CASSPPRAGGGYEQYF.

This clone was picked up one time. The V call is TRBV6-6, the J call TRBJ2-5; 7 nucleotides align to TRBD2. V shed 6 bases and J 2 bases; nucleotides not matched to a gene: 9. CDR1 is MNHNY and CDR2 is SVGAGI in the germline V gene (reference sequence). The CDR3 is made up of 15 amino acids. CDR3 sequence reads: CASRAKAGLQETQYF. DNA for the CDR3: TGTGCCAGCAGAGCGAAAGCGGGACTGCAAGAGACCCAGTACTTC.

This clone was detected a few times. J is TRBJ2-7 and V is TRBV4-1, with TRBD1 matching over 9 bases. Germline V lookup: CDR1 MGHRA, CDR2 YSYEKL. Germline trimming cut 3 bases from V and 2 bases from J; bases unmatched to any gene: 5. The CDR3 length is 15 residues. In DNA, the CDR3 is TGCGCCAGCAGCCAGCCGGGACAGGGAACCTACGAGCAGTACTTC. Translation gives CASSQPGQGTYEQYF.

The chain combines TRBV28 with TRBJ1-3, with D possibly TRBD1 on 6 matching bases. Deletions cut 6 bases from V and 2 bases from J, with 11 bases between. CDR1 is MDHEN, CDR2 SYDVKM, per germline. The CDR3 runs 14 residues. The CDR3 DNA sequence: TGTGCCAGCAGATACAGGGTTACTGGAAACACCATATATTTT. Its protein product is CASRYRVTGNTIYF. Filled out from reference TRBV28 and TRBJ1-3, the complete variable domain reads DVKVTQSSRYLVKRTGEKVFLECVQDMDHENMFWYRQDPGLGLRLIYFSYDVKMKEKGDIPEGYSVSREKKERFSLILESASTNQTSMYLCASRYRVTGNTIYFGEGSWLTVV.

The J gene is TRBJ1-1, the V gene TRBV4-1, with a tentative D call TRBD1 (5 bases). CDR1 and CDR2 from the germline V gene are MGHRA and YSYEKL. The CDR3 is 14 amino acids. The V gene lost 0 bases and the J gene lost 11 bases, with 16 bases spanning the gap. The chain's CDR3 is CASSQDGGTKDAFF. The CDR3 region has the DNA TGCGCCAGCAGCCAAGACGGAGGGACCAAAGATGCTTTCTTT.

The V call is TRBV19, the J call TRBJ1-1, with unresolved D. This CDR3 has 16 amino acids. Trimming cost V 4 bases and J 7 bases, with 22 bases left between them. Germline CDR1 and CDR2: LNHDA and SQIVND (reference sequence). The CDR3 reads CASSTRRRGREDEAFF. In nucleotides, the CDR3 is TGTGCCAGTAGTACCCGCCGGAGAGGGAGAGAGGATGAAGCTTTCTTT.

The rearrangement links TRBV7-9 to TRBJ1-2; weak D call: TRBD1 (5 bases). V lost 10 bases, J lost 5 bases, and 26 bases lay in between. The CDR3 loop spans 16 amino acids. The germline gives CDR1 SEHNR, CDR2 FQNEAQ (reference sequence). The DNA for the CDR3 is TGTGCCACCTTCCTAGCGGGGGGGACGGAACCTTATGGCTACACCTTC. It is translated as CATFLAGGTEPYGYTF.

This clone has just a few counts. The chain combines TRBV6-1 with TRBJ2-7; 8 nucleotides match TRBD1. This CDR3 is 16 amino acids long. The ends lost 3 bases at V and 2 bases at J; junction bases unmatched: 9. Germline CDR1 reads MNHNS; CDR2 reads SASEGT. As DNA, the CDR3 is TGTGCCAGCAGTGACCCCCTCCGGGACAGGACCTACGAGCAGTACTTC. It translates to CASSDPLRDRTYEQYF.

The rearrangement uses TRBV2 and TRBJ1-4; D may be TRBD1 (5 bases). The CDR3 spans 15 residues. Germline V lookup: CDR1 SNHLY, CDR2 FYNNEI. V was clipped by 6 bases and J by 4 bases, with 15 bases between them. CDR3 protein: CASSQRRGDNEKLFF. The DNA of the CDR3 is TGTGCCAGCAGCCAACGGAGGGGTGATAATGAAAAACTGTTTTTT.

The rearrangement uses TRBV18 and TRBJ2-4, with no clear D. The CDR3 spans 15 residues. The germline V gene has CDR1 KGHSH and CDR2 LQKENI. Trimming pared 2 bases from V and 0 bases from J, leaving 8 bases between. This CDR3 reads CASSPTALAKNIQYF. CDR3 nucleotide sequence: TGTGCCAGCTCACCAACAGCTTTAGCCAAAAACATTCAGTACTTC.

The CDR3 loop reads CASSLSRTAAQPQHF. DNA for the CDR3: TGTGCCAGCAGTTTATCTCGGACAGCAGCGCAGCCCCAGCATTTT. V usage is TRBV28 and J usage is TRBJ1-5; D may be TRBD1 (6 bases). Trimming took off 1 base at V and 7 bases at J, with 14 bases between the two ends. The CDR3 has 15 amino acids. Germline CDR1 is MDHEN and CDR2 is SYDVKM.

The chain recombines TRBV6-5 with TRBJ2-2; the match to TRBD1 covers 8 bases. After removal of 3 bases from V and 7 bases from J, the junction contained 10 bases not matched to a gene. The CDR3 length is 16 residues. The germline V gene has CDR1 MNHEY and CDR2 SVGAGI. The CDR3: CASSYSSTGAGGELFF. The CDR3 nucleotides read TGTGCCAGCAGTTATTCCTCGACAGGGGCGGGCGGGGAGCTGTTTTTT.

This clone appeared once. The chain carries TRBV11-2 and TRBJ2-7, with 11 bases fitting TRBD2. The CDR3 contains 14 residues. V dropped 5 bases and J dropped 4; count of bases not matched to a gene: 4. CDR1 is SGHAT, CDR2 FQNNGV, per germline. The CDR3 DNA is TGTGCCAGCAGCGCTAGCGGGAGGCCTTACGAGCAGTACTTC. It specifies CASSASGRPYEQYF. The complete variable domain, with remaining parts taken from reference TRBV11-2 and TRBJ2-7, reads EAGVAQSPRYKIIEKRQSVAFWCNPISGHATLYWYQQILGQGPKLLIQFQNNGVVDDSQLPKDRFSAERLKGVDSTLKIQPAKLEDSAVYLCASSASGRPYEQYFGPGTRLTVT.

V usage is TRBV9 and J usage is TRBJ2-5; TRBD2 aligns across 12 bases. Trimming removed 0 bases from V and 0 bases from J; junction bases left unmatched: 6. Germline CDR1 reads SGDLS; CDR2 reads YYNGEE. This CDR3 region has 18 residues. CDR3 bases: TGTGCCAGCAGCGTAGGGACTAGCGGGATGGGGTACCAAGAGACCCAGTACTTC. Translated, it gives CASSVGTSGMGYQETQYF.

The chain has TRBV29-1 and TRBJ2-7; TRBD1 aligns across 8 bases. This CDR3 has 13 residues. The germline gives CDR1 SQVTM, CDR2 ANQGSEA. V shed 5 bases and J 3 bases; nucleotides not matched to a gene: 6. DNA of the CDR3: TGCAGCGTTTCCGACAGGGGTGGCTACGAGCAGTACTTC. Amino acid sequence: CSVSDRGGYEQYF.

The rearrangement uses TRBV6-1 and TRBJ1-2; perhaps TRBD1 as D (5 bases). Trimming took off 2 bases at V and 8 bases at J, with 18 bases between the two ends. CDR3 length: 15 amino acids. Looked up from germline, CDR1 is MNHNS and CDR2 is SASEGT. The CDR3 loop is CASSENRNGVGGYTF. CDR3 nucleotide sequence: TGTGCCAGCAGTGAAAACAGGAACGGAGTAGGCGGCTACACCTTC.